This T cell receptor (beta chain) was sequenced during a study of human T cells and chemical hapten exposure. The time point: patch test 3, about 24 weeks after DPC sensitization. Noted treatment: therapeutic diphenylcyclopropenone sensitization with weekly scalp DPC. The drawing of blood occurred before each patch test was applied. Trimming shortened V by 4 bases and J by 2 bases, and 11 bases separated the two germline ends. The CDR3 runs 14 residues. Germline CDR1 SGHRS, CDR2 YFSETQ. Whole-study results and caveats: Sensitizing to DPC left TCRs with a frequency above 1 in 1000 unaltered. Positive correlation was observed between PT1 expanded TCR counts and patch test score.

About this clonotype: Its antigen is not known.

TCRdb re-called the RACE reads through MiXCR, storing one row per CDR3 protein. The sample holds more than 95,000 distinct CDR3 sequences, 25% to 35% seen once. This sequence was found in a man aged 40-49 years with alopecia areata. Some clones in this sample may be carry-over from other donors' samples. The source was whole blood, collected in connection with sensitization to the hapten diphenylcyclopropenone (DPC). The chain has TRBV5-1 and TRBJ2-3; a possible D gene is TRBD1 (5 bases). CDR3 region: CASSQGGDTDTQYF. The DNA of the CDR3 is TGCGCCAGCAGCCAGGGTGGGGACACAGATACGCAGTATTTT.